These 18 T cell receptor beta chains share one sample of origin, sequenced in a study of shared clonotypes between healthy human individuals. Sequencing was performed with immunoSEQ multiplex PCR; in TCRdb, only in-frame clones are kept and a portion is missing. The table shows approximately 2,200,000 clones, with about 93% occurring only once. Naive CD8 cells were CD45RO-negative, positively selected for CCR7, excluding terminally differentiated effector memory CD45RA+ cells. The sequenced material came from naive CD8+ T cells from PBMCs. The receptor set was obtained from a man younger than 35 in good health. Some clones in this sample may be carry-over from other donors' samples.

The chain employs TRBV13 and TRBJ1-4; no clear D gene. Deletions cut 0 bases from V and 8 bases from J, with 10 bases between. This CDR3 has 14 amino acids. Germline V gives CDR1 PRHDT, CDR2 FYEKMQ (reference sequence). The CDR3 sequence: CASSLGRTDEKLFF. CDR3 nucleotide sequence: TGTGCCAGCAGCTTAGGTCGCACAGACGAAAAACTGTTTTTT.

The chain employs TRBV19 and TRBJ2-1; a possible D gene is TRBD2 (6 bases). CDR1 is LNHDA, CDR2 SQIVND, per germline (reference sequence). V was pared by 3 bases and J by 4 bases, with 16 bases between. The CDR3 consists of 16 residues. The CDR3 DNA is TGTGCCAGTAGTATTTTAGTCGGGAGTCGATACAATGAGCAGTTCTTC. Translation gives CASSILVGSRYNEQFF.

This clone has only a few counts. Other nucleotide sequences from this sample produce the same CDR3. Here the CDR3 reads CASSVGGGYQETQYF. The CDR3 DNA reads as TGTGCCAGCAGCGTAGGAGGGGGGTACCAAGAGACCCAGTACTTC. The J gene is TRBJ2-5, the V gene TRBV9; D tentatively reads TRBD1 or TRBD2 (6 bases each). The V end lost 0 bases, the J end lost 0 bases, and 9 bases lay between the germline ends. The germline CDR1 and CDR2 sequences are SGDLS and YYNGEE. The CDR3 consists of 15 residues.

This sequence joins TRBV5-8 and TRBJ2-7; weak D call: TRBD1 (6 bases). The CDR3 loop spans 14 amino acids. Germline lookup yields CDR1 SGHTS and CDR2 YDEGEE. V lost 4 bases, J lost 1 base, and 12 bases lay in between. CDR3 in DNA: TGTGCCAGCAGCCATAGGGACACGTCCTACGAGCAGTACTTC. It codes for CASSHRDTSYEQYF.

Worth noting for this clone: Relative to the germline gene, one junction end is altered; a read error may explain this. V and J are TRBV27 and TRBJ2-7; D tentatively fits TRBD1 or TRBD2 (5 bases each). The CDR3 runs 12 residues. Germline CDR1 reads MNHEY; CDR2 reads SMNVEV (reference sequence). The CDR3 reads CASSGLAAERYF. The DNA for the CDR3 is TGTGCCAGCTCGGGGCTAGCCGCGGAGCGGTACTTC.

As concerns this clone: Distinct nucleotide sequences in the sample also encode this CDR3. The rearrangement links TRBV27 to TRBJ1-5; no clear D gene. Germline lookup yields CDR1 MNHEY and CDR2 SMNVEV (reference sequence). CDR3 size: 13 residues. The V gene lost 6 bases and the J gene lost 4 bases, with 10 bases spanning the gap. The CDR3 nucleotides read TGTGCCAGCAGCCTCCTATCTAATCAGCCCCAGCATTTT. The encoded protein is CASSLLSNQPQHF.

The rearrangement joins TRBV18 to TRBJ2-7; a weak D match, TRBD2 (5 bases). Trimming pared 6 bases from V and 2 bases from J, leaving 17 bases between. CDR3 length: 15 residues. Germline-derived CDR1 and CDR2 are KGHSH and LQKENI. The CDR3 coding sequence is TGTGCCAGCTCGAACCCCCAGGACGGGACCTACGAGCAGTACTTC. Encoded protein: CASSNPQDGTYEQYF.

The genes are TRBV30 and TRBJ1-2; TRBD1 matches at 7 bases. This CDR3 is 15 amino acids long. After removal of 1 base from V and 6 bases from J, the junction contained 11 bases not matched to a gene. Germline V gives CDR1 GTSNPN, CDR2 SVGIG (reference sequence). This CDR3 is CAWSGQLTGKHGYTF. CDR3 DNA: TGTGCCTGGAGTGGCCAATTGACAGGGAAACATGGCTACACCTTC.

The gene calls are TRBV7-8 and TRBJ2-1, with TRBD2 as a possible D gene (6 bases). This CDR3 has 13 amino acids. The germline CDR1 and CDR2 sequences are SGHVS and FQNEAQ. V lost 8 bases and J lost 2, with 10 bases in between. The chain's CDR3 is CASSEGPYNEQFF. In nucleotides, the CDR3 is TGTGCCAGCTCGGAGGGCCCCTACAATGAGCAGTTCTTC.

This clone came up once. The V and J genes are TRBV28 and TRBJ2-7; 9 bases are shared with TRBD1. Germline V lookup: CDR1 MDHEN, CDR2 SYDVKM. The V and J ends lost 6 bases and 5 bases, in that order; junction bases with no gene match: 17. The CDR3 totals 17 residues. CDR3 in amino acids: CASSPLRLTGGSDEQYF. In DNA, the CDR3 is TGTGCCAGCAGCCCCTTAAGACTAACAGGGGGCTCAGACGAGCAGTACTTC.

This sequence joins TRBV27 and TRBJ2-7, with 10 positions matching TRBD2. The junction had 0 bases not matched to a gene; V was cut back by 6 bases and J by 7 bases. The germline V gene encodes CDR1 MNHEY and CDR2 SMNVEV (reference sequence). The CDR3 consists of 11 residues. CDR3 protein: CASRLAGEQYF. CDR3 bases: TGTGCCAGCAGACTAGCGGGAGAGCAGTACTTC.

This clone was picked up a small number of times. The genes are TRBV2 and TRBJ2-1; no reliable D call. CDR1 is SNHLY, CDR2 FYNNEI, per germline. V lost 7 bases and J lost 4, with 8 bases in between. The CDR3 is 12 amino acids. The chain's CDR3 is CASTPWYNEQFF. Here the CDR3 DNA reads TGTGCCAGCACCCCCTGGTACAATGAGCAGTTCTTC.

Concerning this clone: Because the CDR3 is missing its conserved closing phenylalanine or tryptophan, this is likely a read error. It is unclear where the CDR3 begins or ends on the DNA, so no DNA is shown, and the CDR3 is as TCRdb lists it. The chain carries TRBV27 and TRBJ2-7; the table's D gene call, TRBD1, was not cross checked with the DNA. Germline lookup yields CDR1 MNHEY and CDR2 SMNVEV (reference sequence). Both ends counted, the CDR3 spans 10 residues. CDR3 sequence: CASRSGTGIT.

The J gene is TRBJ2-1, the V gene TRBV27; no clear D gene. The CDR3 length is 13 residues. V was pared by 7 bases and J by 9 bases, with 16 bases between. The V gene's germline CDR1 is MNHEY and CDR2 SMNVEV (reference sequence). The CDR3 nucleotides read TGTGCCAGCATGGTGAGAGGTAATTTTGAGCAGTTCTTC. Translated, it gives CASMVRGNFEQFF.

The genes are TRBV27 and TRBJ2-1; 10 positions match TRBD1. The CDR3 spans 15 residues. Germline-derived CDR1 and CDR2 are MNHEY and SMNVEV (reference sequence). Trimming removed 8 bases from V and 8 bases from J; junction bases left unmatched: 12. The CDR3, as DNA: TGTGCCAGCTGTTGCGGGACAGGGGAGATGCATGAGCAGTTCTTC. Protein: CASCCGTGEMHEQFF.

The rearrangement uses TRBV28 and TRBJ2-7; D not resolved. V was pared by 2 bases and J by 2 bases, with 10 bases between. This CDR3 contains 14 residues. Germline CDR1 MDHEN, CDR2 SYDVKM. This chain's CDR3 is CASSLLALAYEQYF. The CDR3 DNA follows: TGTGCCAGCAGTTTACTGGCTTTGGCCTACGAGCAGTACTTC.

CDR3 nucleotides: TGCGCCAGCAGCCCCTGGGGGACAGGGACCCCCTACGAGCAGTACTTC. Translated: CASSPWGTGTPYEQYF. The chain is built from TRBV5-1 and TRBJ2-7; 9 bases map to TRBD1. The CDR3 totals 16 residues. The junction had 10 bases not matched to a gene; V was cut back by 4 bases and J by 2 bases. From germline, CDR1 is SGHRS and CDR2 YFSETQ.

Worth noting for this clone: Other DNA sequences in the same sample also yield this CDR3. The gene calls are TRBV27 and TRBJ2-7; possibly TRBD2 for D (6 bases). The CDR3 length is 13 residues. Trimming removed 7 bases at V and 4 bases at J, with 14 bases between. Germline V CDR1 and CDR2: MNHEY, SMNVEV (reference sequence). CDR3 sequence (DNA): TGTGCCAGCACACCTCGTGGGGGGTACGAGCAGTACTTC. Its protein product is CASTPRGGYEQYF.